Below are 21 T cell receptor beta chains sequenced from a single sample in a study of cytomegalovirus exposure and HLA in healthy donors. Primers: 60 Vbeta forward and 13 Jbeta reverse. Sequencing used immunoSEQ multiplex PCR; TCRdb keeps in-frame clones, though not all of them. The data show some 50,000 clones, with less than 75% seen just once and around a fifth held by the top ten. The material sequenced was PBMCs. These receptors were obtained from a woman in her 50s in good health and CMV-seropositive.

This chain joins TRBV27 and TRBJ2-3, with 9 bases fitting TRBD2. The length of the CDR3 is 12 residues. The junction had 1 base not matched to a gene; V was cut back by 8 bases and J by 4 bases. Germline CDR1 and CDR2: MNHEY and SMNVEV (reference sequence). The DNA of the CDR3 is TGTGCCAGCGCGGGGGGGGCAGATACGCAGTATTTT. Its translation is CASAGGADTQYF.

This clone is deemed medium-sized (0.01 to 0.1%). CDR3 in DNA: TGTGCCACCAGCCGTGGTAGATCCTACGAGCAGTACTTC. It is translated as CATSRGRSYEQYF. V and J are TRBV15 and TRBJ2-7; D is ambiguous. Looked up from germline, CDR1 is LNHNV and CDR2 is YYDKDF (reference sequence). The CDR3 loop spans 13 amino acids. V lost 5 bases, J lost 1 base, and 9 bases lay in between.

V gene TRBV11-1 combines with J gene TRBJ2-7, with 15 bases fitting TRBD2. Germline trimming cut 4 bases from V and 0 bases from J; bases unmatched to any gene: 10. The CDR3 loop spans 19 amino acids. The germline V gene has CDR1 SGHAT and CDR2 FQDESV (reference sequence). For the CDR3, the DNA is TGTGCCAGCAGCTCCGTCCCGGGACTAGCGGGAGGTAGCTCCTACGAGCAGTACTTC. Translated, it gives CASSSVPGLAGGSSYEQYF. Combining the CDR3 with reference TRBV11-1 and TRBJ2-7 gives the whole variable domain EAEVAQSPRYKITEKSQAVAFWCDPISGHATLYWYRQILGQGPELLVQFQDESVVDDSQLPKDRFSAERLKGVDSTLKIQPAELGDSAMYLCASSSVPGLAGGSSYEQYFGPGTRLTVT.

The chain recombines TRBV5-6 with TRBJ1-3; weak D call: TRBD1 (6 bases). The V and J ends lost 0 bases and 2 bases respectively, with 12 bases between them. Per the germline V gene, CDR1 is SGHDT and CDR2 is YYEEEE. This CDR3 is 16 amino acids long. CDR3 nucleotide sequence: TGTGCCAGCAGCTTGGTGGGTTCAGGGGCTGGAAACACCATATATTTT. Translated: CASSLVGSGAGNTIYF. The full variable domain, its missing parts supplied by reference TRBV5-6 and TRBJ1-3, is DAGVTQSPTHLIKTRGQQVTLRCSPKSGHDTVSWYQQALGQGPQFIFQYYEEEERQRGNFPDRFSGHQFPNYSSELNVNALLLGDSALYLCASSLVGSGAGNTIYFGEGSWLTVV.

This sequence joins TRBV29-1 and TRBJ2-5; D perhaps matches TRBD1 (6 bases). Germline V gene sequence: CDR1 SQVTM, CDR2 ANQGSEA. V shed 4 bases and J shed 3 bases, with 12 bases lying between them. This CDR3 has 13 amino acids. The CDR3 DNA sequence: TGCAGCGTTGGGGGGCTAGGAGAAGAGACCCAGTACTTC. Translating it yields CSVGGLGEETQYF. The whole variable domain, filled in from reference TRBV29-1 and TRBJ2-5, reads SAVISQKPSRDICQRGTSLTIQCQVDSQVTMMFWYRQQPGQSLTLIATANQGSEATYESGFVIDKFPISRPNLTFSTLTVSNMSPEDSSIYLCSVGGLGEETQYFGPGTRLLVL.

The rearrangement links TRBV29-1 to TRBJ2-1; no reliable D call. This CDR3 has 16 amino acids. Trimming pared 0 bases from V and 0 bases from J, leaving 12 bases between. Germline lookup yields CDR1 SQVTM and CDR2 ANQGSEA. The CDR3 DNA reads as TGCAGCGTTGAAGAAGATGGTCCGAGCTCCTACAATGAGCAGTTCTTC. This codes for CSVEEDGPSSYNEQFF.

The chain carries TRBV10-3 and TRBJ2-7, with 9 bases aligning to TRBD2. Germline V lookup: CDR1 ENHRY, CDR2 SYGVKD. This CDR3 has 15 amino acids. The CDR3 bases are TGTGCAACCGTCCTAGCGGGACCTAGCTCCTACGAGCAGTACTTC. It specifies CATVLAGPSSYEQYF.

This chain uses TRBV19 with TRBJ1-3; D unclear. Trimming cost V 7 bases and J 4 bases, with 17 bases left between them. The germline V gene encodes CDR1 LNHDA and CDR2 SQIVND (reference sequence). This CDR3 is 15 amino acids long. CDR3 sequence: CASNITPRGGNTIYF. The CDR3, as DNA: TGTGCCAGTAATATCACCCCGCGAGGAGGAAACACCATATATTTT.

CDR3 bases: TGTGCCAGCACCTCGGGATCTGAAGCTTTCTTT. It encodes CASTSGSEAFF. The rearrangement links TRBV7-9 to TRBJ1-1; no firm D call. V lost 7 bases, J lost 6 bases, and 9 bases lay in between. This CDR3 has 11 amino acids. Per germline, CDR1 SEHNR and CDR2 FQNEAQ (reference sequence).

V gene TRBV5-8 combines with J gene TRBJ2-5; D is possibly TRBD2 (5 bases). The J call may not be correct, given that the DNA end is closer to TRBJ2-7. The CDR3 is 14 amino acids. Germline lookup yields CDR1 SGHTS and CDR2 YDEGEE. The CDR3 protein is CASSLGGASYEQYF. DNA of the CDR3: TGTGCCAGCAGCTTGGGGGGAGCCTCCTACGAGCAGTACTTC.

The CDR3 DNA reads TGTGCCAGTAGATCGGGAGGGCGCGATGAGCAGTTCTTC. It is translated as CASRSGGRDEQFF. The chain uses TRBV19 and TRBJ2-1; the match to TRBD2 covers 8 bases. Looked up from germline, CDR1 is LNHDA and CDR2 is SQIVND (reference sequence). The CDR3 spans 13 residues. With V trimmed by 6 bases and J by 8 bases, 6 bases remained unmatched. Together with reference TRBV19 and TRBJ2-1, the CDR3 gives the full variable domain: DGGITQSPKYLFRKEGQNVTLSCEQNLNHDAMYWYRQDPGQGLRLIYYSQIVNDFQKGDIAEGYSVSREKKESFPLTVTSAQKNPTAFYLCASRSGGRDEQFFGPGTRLTVL.

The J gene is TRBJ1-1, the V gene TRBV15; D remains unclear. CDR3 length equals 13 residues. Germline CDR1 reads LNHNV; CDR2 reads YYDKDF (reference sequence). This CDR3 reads CAIKSGVNTEAFF. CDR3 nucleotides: TGTGCTATTAAAAGCGGGGTGAACACTGAAGCTTTCTTT.

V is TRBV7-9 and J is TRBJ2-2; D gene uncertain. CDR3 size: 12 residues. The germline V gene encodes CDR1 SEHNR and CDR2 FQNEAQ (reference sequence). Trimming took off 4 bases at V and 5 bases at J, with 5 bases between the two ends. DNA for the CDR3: TGTGCCAGCAGCTCAGGTACCGGGGAGCTGTTTTTT. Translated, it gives CASSSGTGELFF.

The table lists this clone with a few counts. Here the CDR3 reads CASSPTPNNEQFF. CDR3 coding DNA: TGTGCCAGCTCACCAACACCCAACAATGAGCAGTTCTTC. The J gene is TRBJ2-1, the V gene TRBV18; D unresolved. This CDR3 has 13 amino acids. The ends were cut back, 2 bases at V and 5 bases at J, with 7 bases in the middle. Germline CDR1 KGHSH, CDR2 LQKENI.

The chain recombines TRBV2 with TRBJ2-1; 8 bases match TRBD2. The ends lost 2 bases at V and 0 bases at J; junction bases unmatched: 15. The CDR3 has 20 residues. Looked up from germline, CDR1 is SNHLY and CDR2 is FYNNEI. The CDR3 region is CASSEKGGLATTDSYNEQFF. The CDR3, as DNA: TGTGCCAGCAGTGAAAAAGGAGGACTAGCCACGACCGACTCCTACAATGAGCAGTTCTTC. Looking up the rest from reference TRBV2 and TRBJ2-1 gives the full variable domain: EPEVTQTPSHQVTQMGQEVILRCVPISNHLYFYWYRQILGQKVEFLVSFYNNEISEKSEIFDDQFSVERPDGSNFTLKIRSTKLEDSAMYFCASSEKGGLATTDSYNEQFFGPGTRLTVL.

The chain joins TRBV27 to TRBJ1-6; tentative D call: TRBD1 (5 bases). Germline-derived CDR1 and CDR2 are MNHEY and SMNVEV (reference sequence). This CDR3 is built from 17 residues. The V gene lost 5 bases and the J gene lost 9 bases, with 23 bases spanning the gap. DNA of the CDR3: TGTGCCAGCAGTCGCCTCTCAGGGCCCATGGGTGGTTCACCCCTCCACTTT. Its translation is CASSRLSGPMGGSPLHF.

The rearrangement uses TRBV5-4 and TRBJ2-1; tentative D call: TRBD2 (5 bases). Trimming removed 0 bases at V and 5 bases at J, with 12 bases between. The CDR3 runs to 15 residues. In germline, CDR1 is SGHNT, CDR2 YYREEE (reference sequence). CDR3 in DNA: TGTGCCAGCAGCTTGGAACCAGCGGCGCACAATGAGCAGTTCTTC. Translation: CASSLEPAAHNEQFF.

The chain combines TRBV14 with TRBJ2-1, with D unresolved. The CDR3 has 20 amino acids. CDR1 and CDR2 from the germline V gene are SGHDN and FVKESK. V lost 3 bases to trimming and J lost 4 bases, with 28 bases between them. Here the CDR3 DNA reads TGTGCCAGCAGCCATTCAATCGCTCGTGGCGTTACAGTCTTATACAATGAGCAGTTCTTC. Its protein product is CASSHSIARGVTVLYNEQFF.

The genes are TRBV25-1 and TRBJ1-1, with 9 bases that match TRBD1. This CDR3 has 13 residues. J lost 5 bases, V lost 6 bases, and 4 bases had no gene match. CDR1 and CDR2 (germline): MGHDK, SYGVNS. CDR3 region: CASRTGGWTEAFF. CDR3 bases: TGTGCCAGCAGAACAGGGGGCTGGACTGAAGCTTTCTTT. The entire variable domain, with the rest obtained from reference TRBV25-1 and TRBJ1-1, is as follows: EADIYQTPRYLVIGTGKKITLECSQTMGHDKMYWYQQDPGMELHLIHYSYGVNSTEKGDLSSESTVSRIRTEHFPLTLESARPSHTSQYLCASRTGGWTEAFFGQGTRLTVV.

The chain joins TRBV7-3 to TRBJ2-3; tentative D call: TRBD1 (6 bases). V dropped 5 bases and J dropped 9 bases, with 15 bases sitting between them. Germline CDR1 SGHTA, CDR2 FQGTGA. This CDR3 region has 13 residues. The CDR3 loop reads CASSPPGQMTQYF. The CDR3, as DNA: TGTGCCAGCAGCCCGCCGGGACAAATGACGCAGTATTTT.

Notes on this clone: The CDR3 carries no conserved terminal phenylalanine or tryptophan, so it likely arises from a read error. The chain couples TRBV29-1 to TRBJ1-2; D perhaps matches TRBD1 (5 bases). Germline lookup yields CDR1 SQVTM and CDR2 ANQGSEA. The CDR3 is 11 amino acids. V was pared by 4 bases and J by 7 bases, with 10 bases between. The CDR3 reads CSVAQGGGYTS. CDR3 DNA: TGCAGCGTTGCTCAGGGAGGTGGCTACACCTCC.